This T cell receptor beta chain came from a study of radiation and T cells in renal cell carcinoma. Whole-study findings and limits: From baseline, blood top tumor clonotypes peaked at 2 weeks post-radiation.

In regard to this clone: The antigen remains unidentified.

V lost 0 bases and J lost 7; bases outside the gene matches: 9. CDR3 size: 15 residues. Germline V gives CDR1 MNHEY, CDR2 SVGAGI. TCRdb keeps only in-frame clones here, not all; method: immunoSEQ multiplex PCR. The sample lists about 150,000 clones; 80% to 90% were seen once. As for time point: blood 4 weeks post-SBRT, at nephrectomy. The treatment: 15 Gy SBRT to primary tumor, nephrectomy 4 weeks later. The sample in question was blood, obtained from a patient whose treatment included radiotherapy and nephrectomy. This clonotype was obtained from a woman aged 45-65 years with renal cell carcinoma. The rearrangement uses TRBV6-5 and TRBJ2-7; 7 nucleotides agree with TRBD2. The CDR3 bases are TGTGCCAGCAGTTACTCGAGCGGGGAGGGTGGGGAGCAGTACTTC. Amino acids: CASSYSSGEGGEQYF.